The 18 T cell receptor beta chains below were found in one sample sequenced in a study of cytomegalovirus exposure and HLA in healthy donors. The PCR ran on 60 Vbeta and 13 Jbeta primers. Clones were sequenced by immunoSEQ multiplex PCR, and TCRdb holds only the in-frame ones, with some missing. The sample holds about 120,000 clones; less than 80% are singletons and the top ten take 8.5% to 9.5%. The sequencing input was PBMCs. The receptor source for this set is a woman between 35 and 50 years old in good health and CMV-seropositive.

The CDR3 loop reads CASSEDRGPDMNTEAFF. In DNA, the CDR3 is TGTGCCAGCAGTGAAGACAGGGGGCCCGATATGAACACTGAAGCTTTCTTT. The chain has TRBV2 and TRBJ1-1, with TRBD1 matching 9 bases. J gave up 0 bases and V 1 base, and 6 bases lay outside the gene matches. The CDR3 runs 17 residues. Germline V lookup: CDR1 SNHLY, CDR2 FYNNEI.

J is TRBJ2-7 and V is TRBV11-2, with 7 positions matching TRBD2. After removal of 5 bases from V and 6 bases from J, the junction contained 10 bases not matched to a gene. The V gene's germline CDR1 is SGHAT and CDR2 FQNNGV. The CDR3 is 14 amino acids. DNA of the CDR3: TGTGCCAGCAGCGAATGGGTCTCTAGCGGCGAGCAGTACTTC. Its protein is CASSEWVSSGEQYF.

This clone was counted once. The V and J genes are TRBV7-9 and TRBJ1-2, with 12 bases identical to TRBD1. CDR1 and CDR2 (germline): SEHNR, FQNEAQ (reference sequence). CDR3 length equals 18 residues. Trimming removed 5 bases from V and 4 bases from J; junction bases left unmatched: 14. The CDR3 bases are TGTGCCAGCAGCAAAACCGGGACAGGGGGCGCGAGTTCCTATGGCTACACCTTC. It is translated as CASSKTGTGGASSYGYTF.

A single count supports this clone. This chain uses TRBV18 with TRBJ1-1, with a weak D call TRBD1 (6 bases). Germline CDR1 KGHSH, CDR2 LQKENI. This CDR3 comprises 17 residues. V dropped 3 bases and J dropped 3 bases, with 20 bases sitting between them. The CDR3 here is CASSPQIYQGLDTEAFF. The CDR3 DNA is TGTGCCAGCTCACCGCAGATTTATCAGGGGTTAGACACTGAAGCTTTCTTT.

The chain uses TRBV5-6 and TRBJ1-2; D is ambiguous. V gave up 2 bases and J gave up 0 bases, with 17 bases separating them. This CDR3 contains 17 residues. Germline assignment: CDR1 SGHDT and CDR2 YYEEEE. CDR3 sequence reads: CASSFRFVRRTNYGYTF. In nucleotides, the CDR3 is TGTGCCAGCAGCTTCCGGTTTGTCCGGAGGACTAACTATGGCTACACCTTC. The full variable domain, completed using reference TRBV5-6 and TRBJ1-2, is DAGVTQSPTHLIKTRGQQVTLRCSPKSGHDTVSWYQQALGQGPQFIFQYYEEEERQRGNFPDRFSGHQFPNYSSELNVNALLLGDSALYLCASSFRFVRRTNYGYTFGSGTRLTVV.

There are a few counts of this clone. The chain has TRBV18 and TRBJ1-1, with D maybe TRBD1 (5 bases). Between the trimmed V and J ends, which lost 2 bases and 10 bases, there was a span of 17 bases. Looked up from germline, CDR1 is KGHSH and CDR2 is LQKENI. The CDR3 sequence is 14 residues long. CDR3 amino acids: CASSPELRVTGAFF. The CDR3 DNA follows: TGTGCCAGCTCACCAGAACTCAGGGTTACGGGAGCTTTCTTT.

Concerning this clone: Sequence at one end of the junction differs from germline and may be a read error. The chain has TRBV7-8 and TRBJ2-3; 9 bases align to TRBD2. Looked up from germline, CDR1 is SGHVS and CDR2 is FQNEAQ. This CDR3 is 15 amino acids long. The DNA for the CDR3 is TGTGCCAGCAGCTTAGGGGGACTAGCCGACGATACGCGGTATTTT. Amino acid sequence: CASSLGGLADDTRYF. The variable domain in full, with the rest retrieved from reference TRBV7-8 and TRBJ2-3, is GAGVSQSPRYKVAKRGQDVALRCDPISGHVSLFWYQQALGQGPEFLTYFQNEAQLDKSGLPSDRFFAERPEGSVSTLKIQRTQQEDSAVYLCASSLGGLADDTRYFGPGTRLTVL.

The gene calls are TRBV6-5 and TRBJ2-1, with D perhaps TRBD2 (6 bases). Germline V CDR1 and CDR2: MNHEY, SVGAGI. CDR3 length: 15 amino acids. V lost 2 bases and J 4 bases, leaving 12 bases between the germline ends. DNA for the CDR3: TGTGCCAGCAGTTACCGGGACTCGACGTACAATGAGCAGTTCTTC. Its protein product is CASSYRDSTYNEQFF.

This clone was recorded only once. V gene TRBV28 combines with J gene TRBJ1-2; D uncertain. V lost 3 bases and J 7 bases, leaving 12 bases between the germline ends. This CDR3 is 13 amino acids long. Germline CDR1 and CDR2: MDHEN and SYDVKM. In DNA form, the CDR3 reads TGTGCCAGCAGTTTTTCGGGGTTGACTGGCTACACCTTC. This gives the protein CASSFSGLTGYTF.

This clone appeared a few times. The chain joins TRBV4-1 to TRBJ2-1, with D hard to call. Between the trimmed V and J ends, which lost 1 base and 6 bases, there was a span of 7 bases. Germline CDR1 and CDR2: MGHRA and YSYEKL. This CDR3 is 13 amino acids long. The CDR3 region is CASSQVQVNEQFF. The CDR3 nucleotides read TGCGCCAGCAGCCAAGTTCAGGTCAATGAGCAGTTCTTC.

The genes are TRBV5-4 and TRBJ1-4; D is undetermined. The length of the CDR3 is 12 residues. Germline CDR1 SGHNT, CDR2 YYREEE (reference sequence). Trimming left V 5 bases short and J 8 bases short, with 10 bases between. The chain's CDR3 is CASSLPGEKLFF. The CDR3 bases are TGTGCCAGCAGTCTACCGGGGGAAAAACTGTTTTTT.

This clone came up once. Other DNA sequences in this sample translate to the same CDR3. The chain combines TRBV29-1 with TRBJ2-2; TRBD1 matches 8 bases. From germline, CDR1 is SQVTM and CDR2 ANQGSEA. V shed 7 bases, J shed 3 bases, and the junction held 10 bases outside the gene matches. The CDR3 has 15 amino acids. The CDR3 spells CSALPGTGYTGELFF. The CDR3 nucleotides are TGCAGCGCCTTACCCGGGACAGGTTACACCGGGGAGCTGTTTTTT.

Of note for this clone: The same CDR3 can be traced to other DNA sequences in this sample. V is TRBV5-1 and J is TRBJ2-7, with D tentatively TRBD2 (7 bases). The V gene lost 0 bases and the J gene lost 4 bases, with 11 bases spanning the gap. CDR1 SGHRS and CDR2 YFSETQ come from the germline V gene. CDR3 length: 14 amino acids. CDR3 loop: CASSLAGGGYEQYF. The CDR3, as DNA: TGCGCCAGCAGCTTGGCGGGGGGCGGTTACGAGCAGTACTTC.

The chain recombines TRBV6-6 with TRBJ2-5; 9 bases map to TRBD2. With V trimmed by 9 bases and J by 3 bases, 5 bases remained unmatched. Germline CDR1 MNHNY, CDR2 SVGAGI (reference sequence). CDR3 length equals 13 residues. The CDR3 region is CASTLAGKETQYF. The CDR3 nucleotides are TGTGCCAGTACCCTAGCGGGGAAAGAGACCCAGTACTTC.

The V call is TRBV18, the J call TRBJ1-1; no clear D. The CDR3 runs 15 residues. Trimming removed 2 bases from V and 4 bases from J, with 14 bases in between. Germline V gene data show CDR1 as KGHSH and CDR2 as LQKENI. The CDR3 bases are TGTGCCAGCTCACCAGATGAGGGCCGGGGCACTGAAGCTTTCTTT. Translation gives CASSPDEGRGTEAFF.

CDR3 region: CASSIGTRDTEAFF. For the CDR3, the DNA is TGTGCCAGTAGTATTGGGACAAGGGACACTGAAGCTTTCTTT. The V call is TRBV19, the J call TRBJ1-1, with a weak D call TRBD1 (6 bases). The V end lost 3 bases, the J end lost 3 bases, and 11 bases lay between the germline ends. The CDR3 runs 14 residues. In germline, CDR1 is LNHDA, CDR2 SQIVND (reference sequence).

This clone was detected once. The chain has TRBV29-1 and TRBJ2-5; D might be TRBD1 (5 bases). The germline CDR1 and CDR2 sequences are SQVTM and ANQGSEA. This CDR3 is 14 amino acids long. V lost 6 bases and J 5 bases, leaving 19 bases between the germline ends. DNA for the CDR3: TGCAGCGTCACTGGGGCGGATCCTGGGGAGACCCAGTACTTC. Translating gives CSVTGADPGETQYF.

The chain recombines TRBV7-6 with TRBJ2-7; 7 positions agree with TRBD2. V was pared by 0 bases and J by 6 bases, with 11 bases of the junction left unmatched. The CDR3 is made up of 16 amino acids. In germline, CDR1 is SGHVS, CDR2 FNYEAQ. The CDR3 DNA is TGTGCCAGCAGCTTAGCGCTGCAGGCGGGAGCTGGCGAGCAGTACTTC. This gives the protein CASSLALQAGAGEQYF. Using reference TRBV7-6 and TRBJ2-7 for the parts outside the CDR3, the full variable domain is GAGVSQSPRYKVTKRGQDVALRCDPISGHVSLYWYRQALGQGPEFLTYFNYEAQQDKSGLPNDRFSAERPEGSISTLTIQRTEQRDSAMYRCASSLALQAGAGEQYFGPGTRLTVT.